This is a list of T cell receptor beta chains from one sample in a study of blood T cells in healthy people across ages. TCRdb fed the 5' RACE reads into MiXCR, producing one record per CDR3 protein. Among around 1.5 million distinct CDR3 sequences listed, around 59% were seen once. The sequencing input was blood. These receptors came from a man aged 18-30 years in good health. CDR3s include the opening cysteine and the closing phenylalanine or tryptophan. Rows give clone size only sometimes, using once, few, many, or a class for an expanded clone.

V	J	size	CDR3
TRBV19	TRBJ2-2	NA	CASSMWTLGELFF
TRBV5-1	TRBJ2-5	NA	CASNWLAGGNQETQYF
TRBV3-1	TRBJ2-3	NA	CASTRKGTDTQYF
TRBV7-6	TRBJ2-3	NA	CASSSSTRYTDTQYF
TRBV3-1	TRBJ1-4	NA	CASTLQDRSEKLFF
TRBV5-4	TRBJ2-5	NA	CASSPLEEETQYF
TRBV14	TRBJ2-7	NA	CASSQLQGLGNEQYF
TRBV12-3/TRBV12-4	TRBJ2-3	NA	CASSLTGTGLDTQYF
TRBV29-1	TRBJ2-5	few	CSVEPTGQGGETQYF
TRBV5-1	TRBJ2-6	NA	CASSPQDRQRAGANGLTF
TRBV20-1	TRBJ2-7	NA	CSALGQLSSYEQYF
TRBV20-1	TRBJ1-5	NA	CSAPEDTPGTPQHF
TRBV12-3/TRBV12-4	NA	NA	CASSPASHNEQYF
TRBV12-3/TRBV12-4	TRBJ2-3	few	CASSSPPRGDTQYF
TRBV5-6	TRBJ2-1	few	CASSWGLAGVDNEQFF
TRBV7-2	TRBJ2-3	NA	CASSLSAGASTDTQYF
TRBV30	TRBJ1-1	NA	CAWRTGGFVTEAFF
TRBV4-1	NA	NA	CASRTPGQGSEQYF
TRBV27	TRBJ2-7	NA	CASSLLGGFYEQYF